The 20 T cell receptor beta chains reported below all come from one sample, sequenced in a study of T cell responses to AZD1222 COVID-19 vaccine. Repertoires were generated with immunoSEQ multiplex PCR, while TCRdb's copy carries only in-frame clones and drops some. The table shows 140,000 to 150,000 clones, with roughly nine tenths occurring only once. The source was peripheral blood, collected 28 days after the second dose of the MenACWY control vaccine. The receptors derive from an adult who received the MenACWY meningococcal vaccine as a control.

This rearrangement joins TRBV6-2 or TRBV6-3 to TRBJ2-6, with D possibly called TRBD1 or TRBD2 (5 bases each). Trimming left V 4 bases short and J 1 base short, with 8 bases between. The CDR3 is 15 residues long. Germline V gene data show CDR1 as MNHEY and CDR2 as SVGEGT. The CDR3 loop is CASSLEGSGANVLTF. The CDR3 DNA is TGTGCCAGCAGTTTAGAGGGGTCTGGGGCCAACGTCCTGACTTTC.

The chain recombines TRBV6-2 or TRBV6-3 with TRBJ2-7, with a weak D call TRBD2 (7 bases). The V and J ends lost 0 bases and 1 base respectively, with 25 bases between them. The CDR3 has 20 amino acids. Germline V gene data show CDR1 as MNHEY and CDR2 as SVGEGT. Here the CDR3 reads CASSYSKGQRDILSSYEQYF. CDR3 nucleotide sequence: TGTGCCAGCAGTTACTCGAAGGGCCAGCGGGACATCCTAAGTTCCTACGAGCAGTACTTC.

The chain employs TRBV14 and TRBJ1-4; D is perhaps TRBD1 (5 bases). The germline gives CDR1 SGHDN, CDR2 FVKESK. Trimming shortened V by 5 bases and J by 5 bases, and 15 bases separated the two germline ends. The CDR3 is 15 residues long. The CDR3 reads CASSSRGLGNEKLFF. CDR3 DNA: TGTGCCAGCAGCTCGAGGGGATTGGGGAATGAAAAACTGTTTTTT.

The rearrangement uses TRBV28 and TRBJ2-2, with 7 bases matching TRBD1. V was clipped by 5 bases and J by 3 bases; unmatched bases: 9. The CDR3 length is 16 residues. Per the germline V gene, CDR1 is MDHEN and CDR2 is SYDVKM. The CDR3 DNA reads TGTGCCAGCAGTACAACCGGGACAGCTTACACCGGGGAGCTGTTTTTT. Protein: CASSTTGTAYTGELFF.

This chain links TRBV3-1 (or the pseudogene TRBV3-2) with TRBJ2-5; the match to TRBD2 covers 7 bases. The CDR3 runs to 13 residues. Trimming cost V 4 bases and J 6 bases; bases outside gene matches: 5. Germline V gives CDR1 LGHDT, CDR2 YNNKEL (reference sequence). Here the CDR3 DNA reads TGTGCCAGCAGCCTGGGACTATTGAAGACCCAGTACTTC. Translating it yields CASSLGLLKTQYF.

The genes are TRBV6-5 and TRBJ1-4; TRBD1 agrees at 8 bases. This CDR3 comprises 15 residues. Germline trimming cut 4 bases from V and 5 bases from J; bases unmatched to any gene: 6. The germline V gene encodes CDR1 MNHEY and CDR2 SVGAGI. The CDR3 spells CASSSKQGENEKLFF. As DNA, the CDR3 is TGTGCCAGCAGTTCTAAACAGGGGGAGAATGAAAAACTGTTTTTT.

The chain links TRBV21-1 to TRBJ1-1. TRBV21-1 is noted as a pseudogene. This CDR3 region has 17 residues. The CDR3 nucleotides are TGTGCCAGCAGCAAAGTTCCCTCTCTGGACGTGAACACTGAAGCTTTCTTT. The encoded protein is CASSKVPSLDVNTEAFF.

This rearrangement joins TRBV7-9 to TRBJ2-1; D may correspond to TRBD1 or TRBD2 (5 bases each). CDR3 length equals 15 residues. The germline V gene has CDR1 SEHNR and CDR2 FQNEAQ (reference sequence). The V gene lost 8 bases and the J gene lost 2 bases, with 16 bases spanning the gap. CDR3 residues: CASLPGPDTYNEQFF. The CDR3 DNA follows: TGTGCCAGCTTGCCGGGACCGGACACCTACAATGAGCAGTTCTTC.

The CDR3 here is CASSQQYHEGYTF. The CDR3, as DNA: TGTGCCAGCAGCCAACAGTACCATGAAGGCTACACCTTC. The chain links TRBV14 to TRBJ1-2; D unresolved. The CDR3 consists of 13 residues. The V gene lost 2 bases and the J gene lost 8 bases, with 12 bases spanning the gap. Germline values: CDR1 SGHDN, CDR2 FVKESK.

The V and J genes are TRBV7-9 and TRBJ1-1; 8 nucleotides match TRBD1. The CDR3 extends over 14 amino acids. Germline V gene sequence: CDR1 SEHNR, CDR2 FQNEAQ (reference sequence). Losses at the gene ends were 5 bases for V and 5 bases for J; bases not matched to a gene: 7. The CDR3 reads CASSNGQGGTEAFF. The CDR3 bases are TGTGCCAGCAGCAACGGACAGGGCGGAACTGAAGCTTTCTTT.

V and J are TRBV7-3 and TRBJ2-7; D not certain. V shed 2 bases and J shed 6 bases, with 11 bases lying between them. The CDR3 runs to 13 residues. Germline-derived CDR1 and CDR2 are SGHTA and FQGTGA. The CDR3 DNA follows: TGTGCCAGCAGCTTAGAGTCCCTCGCCGAGCAGTACTTC. Its translation is CASSLESLAEQYF.

The chain is built from TRBV7-6 and TRBJ1-5, with D possibly matching TRBD1 (6 bases). Trimming cost V 1 base and J 4 bases, with 11 bases left between them. The CDR3 has 15 residues. Germline V gene data show CDR1 as SGHVS and CDR2 as FNYEAQ. CDR3 in DNA: TGTGCCAGCAGCTTAGGGGAAGGGGGGAATCAGCCCCAGCATTTT. It translates to CASSLGEGGNQPQHF.

The J gene is TRBJ1-1, the V gene TRBV7-6; 7 bases are a match to TRBD1. Unmatched junction bases numbered 10, after V lost 1 base and J lost 5 bases. Germline V gene data show CDR1 as SGHVS and CDR2 as FNYEAQ. This CDR3 comprises 16 residues. The CDR3 loop is CASSLEGRQGKTEAFF. CDR3 nucleotide sequence: TGTGCCAGCAGCTTAGAGGGCCGACAGGGTAAAACTGAAGCTTTCTTT.

The rearrangement joins TRBV5-1 to TRBJ2-7, with D perhaps matching TRBD1 (5 bases). V lost 4 bases, J lost 4 bases, and 15 bases lay in between. The CDR3 runs 14 residues. Germline-derived CDR1 and CDR2 are SGHRS and YFSETQ. The CDR3 loop reads CASSVTGLLYEQYF. CDR3 in DNA: TGCGCCAGCAGCGTAACAGGTCTTTTGTACGAGCAGTACTTC.

This rearrangement joins TRBV7-2 to TRBJ2-4; possibly TRBD1 for D (5 bases). The CDR3 spans 15 residues. Trimming shortened V by 6 bases and J by 1 base, and 13 bases separated the two germline ends. Germline lookup yields CDR1 SGHTA and CDR2 FQGNSA. Here the CDR3 DNA reads TGTGCCAGCAGAAGACCAGGGTTTGCCAAAAACATTCAGTACTTC. Translation: CASRRPGFAKNIQYF.

This clone was counted a single time. The rearrangement joins TRBV3-1 (or the pseudogene TRBV3-2) to TRBJ2-1; 7 bases fit TRBD2. The length of the CDR3 is 12 residues. The germline V gene has CDR1 LGHDT and CDR2 YNNKEL (reference sequence). V shed 4 bases and J 6 bases; nucleotides not matched to a gene: 0. This CDR3 is CASSRGGNEQFF. The CDR3 coding sequence is TGTGCCAGCAGCCGGGGGGGCAATGAGCAGTTCTTC.

The chain links TRBV11-3 to TRBJ2-2, with D unclear. This CDR3 is built from 14 residues. CDR1 and CDR2 from the germline V gene are SGHNT and YENEEA. V lost 4 bases and J lost 0, with 6 bases in between. The CDR3, as DNA: TGTGCCAGCAGCTACGAGTCGAACACCGGGGAGCTGTTTTTT. Translated, it gives CASSYESNTGELFF. The variable domain in full, completed from reference TRBV11-3 and TRBJ2-2, reads EAGVVQSPRYKIIEKKQPVAFWCNPISGHNTLYWYLQNLGQGPELLIRYENEEAVDDSQLPKDRFSAERLKGVDSTLKIQPAELGDSAVYLCASSYESNTGELFFGEGSRLTVL.

The rearrangement uses TRBV28 and TRBJ2-1, with D hard to call. The germline V gene has CDR1 MDHEN and CDR2 SYDVKM. Trimming left V 11 bases short and J 9 bases short, with 14 bases between. This CDR3 region has 11 residues. CDR3 residues: CAVPTSSEQFF. The DNA of the CDR3 is TGTGCCGTGCCGACCAGTAGTGAGCAGTTCTTC. The complete variable domain, with remaining parts taken from reference TRBV28 and TRBJ2-1, reads DVKVTQSSRYLVKRTGEKVFLECVQDMDHENMFWYRQDPGLGLRLIYFSYDVKMKEKGDIPEGYSVSREKKERFSLILESASTNQTSMYLCAVPTSSEQFFGPGTRLTVL.

This clone ranks as medium-sized. The gene calls are TRBV10-3 and TRBJ2-1; possible D gene TRBD2, 6 bases. Germline lookup yields CDR1 ENHRY and CDR2 SYGVKD. Trimming stripped 0 bases from V and 5 bases from J, with 14 bases between. This CDR3 comprises 16 residues. CDR3 DNA: TGTGCCATCAGTGAGTCGGGTAGCGGACTGAACAATGAGCAGTTCTTC. It specifies CAISESGSGLNNEQFF.

The rearrangement uses TRBV7-3 and TRBJ1-5; D is possibly TRBD1 (5 bases). The V gene's germline CDR1 is SGHTA and CDR2 FQGTGA. This CDR3 has 18 residues. V was shortened by 5 bases and J by 0 bases, with 20 bases between the two germline ends. CDR3 region: CASSKTGTEVYSNQPQHF. CDR3 sequence (DNA): TGTGCCAGCAGCAAAACCGGGACGGAAGTTTATAGCAATCAGCCCCAGCATTTT.